Described below is a single T cell receptor (beta chain) sequence and its context. The data are from a study of blood T cell repertoires in COVID-19. Study in general: The origin of the acute and convalescent COVID-19 samples was the United States, Italy and Spain. T cells, B-cell-depleted T cells, or PBMCs provided the cDNA or gDNA that served as material.

The ends lost 2 bases at V and 2 bases at J; junction bases unmatched: 5. The CDR3 is 15 amino acids. Per the germline V gene, CDR1 is MNHEY and CDR2 is SVGAGI. Original methodology: Using reference gene primer amplification, nucleated cell counts were estimated. TCRdb keeps only in-frame clones here, not all; method: immunoSEQ multiplex PCR. That table furnishes V, J and clone size, whereas the DNA furnished D and trimming. Among tens of thousands of clones listed, around four fifths were seen once. This receptor was obtained from a human donor in a cohort sampled during active COVID-19. The gene calls are TRBV6-5 and TRBJ1-2; TRBD1 agrees at 7 bases. Sequenced input: peripheral blood. The CDR3 spells CASSYTGTENYGYTF. The CDR3 coding sequence is TGTGCCAGCAGTTACACGGGGACAGAGAACTATGGCTACACCTTC.